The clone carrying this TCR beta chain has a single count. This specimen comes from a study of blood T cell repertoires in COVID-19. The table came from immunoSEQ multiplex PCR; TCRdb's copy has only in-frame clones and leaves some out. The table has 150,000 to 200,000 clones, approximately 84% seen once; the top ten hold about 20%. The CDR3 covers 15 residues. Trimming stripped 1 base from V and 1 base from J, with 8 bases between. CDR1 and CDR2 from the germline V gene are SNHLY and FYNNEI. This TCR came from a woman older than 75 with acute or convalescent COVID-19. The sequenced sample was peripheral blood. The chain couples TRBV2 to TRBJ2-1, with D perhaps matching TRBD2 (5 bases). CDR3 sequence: CASSEGAASYNEQFF. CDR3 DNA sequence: TGTGCCAGCAGTGAAGGAGCGGCGTCCTACAATGAGCAGTTCTTC.